The clone carrying this TCR beta chain was recorded many times. No antigen is known for it. Thyroid ultrasound, orbital computed tomography, clinical symptoms, and serum thyroxine and TRAb underpinned diagnoses. The data originate from a study of T cells in Graves' hyperthyroidism and ophthalmopathy. Overall study results and limits: Stable hyperthyroidism was told apart from ophthalmopathy by a model built on 13 V-J features. Expanded thyroid clonotypes (above 0.001) were mostly also found in blood.

The germline V gene has CDR1 WNHNN and CDR2 SYGVQD (reference sequence). With V trimmed by 5 bases and J by 8 bases, 8 bases remained unmatched. CDR3 length: 13 amino acids. Amplification of TCR beta CDR3 regions was performed using RNA transcripts as template. Researchers ran a first-round RT-PCR on the TCR CDR3 using the HTBI primer set. One entry per CDR3 protein, called by TCRdb with MiXCR from the multiplex PCR reads. The profile covers fewer than 350,000 distinct CDR3 sequences, with approximately 14% appearing a single time and 6.5% to 10% taken by the ten largest. This receptor was obtained from a woman in her thirties or forties with Graves' hyperthyroidism. The sequencing sample was made of blood. The chain carries TRBV10-1 and TRBJ1-2, with 7 bases lining up with TRBD1. CDR3 sequence: CASSPSGQRGYTF. Here the CDR3 DNA reads TGCGCCAGCAGTCCATCGGGACAGCGAGGCTACACCTTC.